One and the same sample provided the 11 T cell receptor beta chains below, sequenced in a study of cytomegalovirus exposure and HLA in healthy donors. Amplification used 60 Vbeta primers and 13 Jbeta primers. Assay used: immunoSEQ multiplex PCR; TCRdb lists only in-frame clones, some missing. The sample holds approximately 160,000 clones, over 70% seen once. The sequencing input was PBMCs. These TCRs come from a man in his fifties in good health and CMV-seropositive.

The genes are TRBV7-9 and TRBJ1-2; TRBD1 aligns across 9 bases. The J segment lost 3 bases and the V segment lost 5 bases, leaving 4 bases of the junction unmatched. The CDR3 consists of 14 residues. CDR1 is SEHNR, CDR2 FQNEAQ, per germline (reference sequence). The CDR3: CASSPRDRDYGYTF. The CDR3 DNA reads TGTGCCAGCAGCCCCCGGGACAGGGACTATGGCTACACCTTC.

This clone has just a few counts. V and J are TRBV4-2 and TRBJ1-2; D may be TRBD1 (6 bases). This CDR3 is 16 amino acids long. V was trimmed by 0 bases and J by 0 bases, leaving 11 bases between them. The V gene's germline CDR1 is LGHNA and CDR2 YNFKEQ. CDR3 amino acids: CASSQEAGASNYGYTF. The CDR3 nucleotides are TGTGCCAGCAGCCAAGAGGCAGGGGCCTCTAACTATGGCTACACCTTC.

The chain recombines TRBV5-8 with TRBJ2-7, with D tentatively TRBD1 (5 bases). The V end lost 0 bases, the J end lost 1 base, and 8 bases lay between the germline ends. Germline V gene data show CDR1 as SGHTS and CDR2 as YDEGEE. This CDR3 is built from 14 residues. The CDR3 DNA follows: TGTGCCAGCAGCTTGGGCAGGGAATCCTACGAGCAGTACTTC. Translating it yields CASSLGRESYEQYF.

This sequence joins TRBV21-1 and TRBJ1-3; TRBD1, the table's D call, lacks a check against the DNA. TRBV21-1 constitutes a pseudogene. The CDR3 sequence is 13 residues long. CDR3 protein: CARPGTVGNTIYF. The CDR3, as DNA: TGTGCCCGTCCGGGGACAGTTGGAAACACCATATATTTT.

This chain links TRBV9 with TRBJ2-7, with TRBD1 identical over 7 bases. Germline values: CDR1 SGDLS, CDR2 YYNGEE. The CDR3 totals 15 residues. Trimming at V came to 4 bases and at J to 0 bases, leaving 7 bases not matched to a gene. CDR3 coding DNA: TGTGCCAGCAGCCCAAGACAGGGACACTCCTACGAGCAGTACTTC. It is translated as CASSPRQGHSYEQYF.

The chain has TRBV28 and TRBJ1-6; TRBD1 agrees at 7 bases. After removal of 7 bases from V and 5 bases from J, the junction contained 5 bases not matched to a gene. This CDR3 is 14 amino acids long. Germline loops: CDR1 MDHEN, CDR2 SYDVKM. The CDR3 bases are TGTGCCAGCACCCGGGACAGCAATAATTCACCCCTCCACTTT. Encoded protein: CASTRDSNNSPLHF.

The rearrangement uses TRBV7-9 and TRBJ2-2; D is perhaps TRBD2 (5 bases). Trimming pared 5 bases from V and 1 base from J, leaving 8 bases between. This CDR3 has 14 amino acids. Germline CDR1 reads SEHNR; CDR2 reads FQNEAQ (reference sequence). CDR3 DNA sequence: TGTGCCAGCAGCCCCGGACTGAACACCGGGGAGCTGTTTTTT. Its translation is CASSPGLNTGELFF.

This sequence joins TRBV28 and TRBJ1-5; possible D gene TRBD1, 6 bases. Germline assignment: CDR1 MDHEN and CDR2 SYDVKM. This CDR3 contains 17 residues. V was trimmed by 3 bases and J by 0 bases, leaving 15 bases between them. The CDR3 sequence is CASSFEGTKNSNQPQHF. For the CDR3, the DNA is TGTGCCAGCAGTTTCGAAGGGACAAAGAATAGCAATCAGCCCCAGCATTTT.

The rearrangement uses TRBV5-5 and TRBJ1-1; 7 nucleotides match TRBD1. The J segment lost 6 bases and the V segment lost 4 bases, leaving 3 bases of the junction unmatched. The CDR3 runs 12 residues. CDR1 is SGHKS and CDR2 is YYEKEE in the germline V gene (reference sequence). CDR3 DNA sequence: TGTGCCAGCAGCCGGGACAGTGCTGAAGCTTTCTTT. It encodes CASSRDSAEAFF.

The chain couples TRBV7-2 to TRBJ2-1, with TRBD2 matching 10 bases. The CDR3 loop spans 15 amino acids. The V gene's germline CDR1 is SGHTA and CDR2 FQGNSA. Losses at the gene ends were 4 bases for V and 9 bases for J; bases not matched to a gene: 9. CDR3 DNA sequence: TGTGCCAGCAGCTCCGTCACTAGCGGGACGGGTGAGCAGTTCTTC. Translation: CASSSVTSGTGEQFF.

V and J are TRBV28 and TRBJ2-6; D not certain. Germline-derived CDR1 and CDR2 are MDHEN and SYDVKM. V was pared by 5 bases and J by 3 bases, with 11 bases between. The CDR3 is made up of 15 amino acids. CDR3 protein: CASSPRLDGANVLTF. Here the CDR3 DNA reads TGTGCCAGCAGTCCGAGGCTGGATGGGGCCAACGTCCTGACTTTC.